Shown below are 9 T cell receptor beta chains from a single sample sequenced in a study of identical twins. TCRdb reprocessed the 5' RACE reads via MiXCR and lists one record per CDR3 protein. The repertoire holds fewer than 250,000 distinct CDR3 sequences, with approximately 7.8% as singletons. The same specimen was also included in a second study, on yellow fever vaccine responses in identical twins.

The sample was CD8+ T cells sorted from blood. Receptors were obtained from a woman younger than 35 in good health.

The J gene is TRBJ1-2, the V gene TRBV2, with no clear D. The CDR3 covers 12 residues. Germline V CDR1 and CDR2: SNHLY, FYNNEI. Trimming cost V 7 bases and J 0 bases, with 6 bases left between them. CDR3 coding DNA: TGTGCCAGCACCGAAGCTAACTATGGCTACACCTTC. Residues: CASTEANYGYTF.

In this sample, this clonotype turned up a few times. This sequence joins TRBV6-5 and TRBJ1-1; D is uncertain. This CDR3 is 15 amino acids long. Germline CDR1 and CDR2: MNHEY and SVGAGI. V was shortened by 1 base and J by 4 bases, with 13 bases between the two germline ends. The CDR3 bases are TGTGCCAGCAGTTACTTCCCGGTTCGGATCACTGAAGCTTTCTTT. Encoded protein: CASSYFPVRITEAFF.

This clonotype turned up a few times. This chain links TRBV3-1 with TRBJ2-7; D not resolved. This CDR3 is 12 amino acids long. Trimming removed 1 base from V and 7 bases from J, with 8 bases in between. Looked up from germline, CDR1 is LGHDT and CDR2 is YNNKEL (reference sequence). CDR3 sequence reads: CASSQGTREQYF. Here the CDR3 DNA reads TGTGCCAGCAGCCAAGGGACGAGAGAGCAGTACTTC.

This sequence joins TRBV3-1 and TRBJ2-3; 8 positions agree with TRBD2. Per the germline V gene, CDR1 is LGHDT and CDR2 is YNNKEL (reference sequence). This CDR3 region has 17 residues. With V trimmed by 1 base and J by 3 bases, 9 bases remained unmatched. The CDR3 is CASSQVSSGGGTDTQYF. In DNA, the CDR3 is TGTGCCAGCAGCCAAGTTTCGAGCGGGGGCGGGACAGATACGCAGTATTTT.

This clonotype has only a few counts. The chain combines TRBV6-4 with TRBJ2-1, with TRBD2 matching over 8 bases. The J segment lost 4 bases and the V segment lost 2 bases, leaving 4 bases of the junction unmatched. CDR3 size: 15 residues. Germline values: CDR1 MRHNA, CDR2 SNTAGT. This CDR3 is CASSDGRGEYNEQFF. CDR3 coding DNA: TGTGCCAGCAGTGACGGGCGGGGGGAATACAATGAGCAGTTCTTC.

This clonotype was seen ten or more times. The genes are TRBV10-3 and TRBJ1-1; the match to TRBD1 covers 8 bases. The CDR3 runs 15 residues. Per germline, CDR1 ENHRY and CDR2 SYGVKD. J gave up 1 base and V 2 bases, and 3 bases lay outside the gene matches. The CDR3 region has the DNA TGTGCCATCAGTGAGGGACAGGGTGGGAACACTGAAGCTTTCTTT. The encoded protein is CAISEGQGGNTEAFF.

V is TRBV6-1 and J is TRBJ1-5; 12 bases align to TRBD1. Germline CDR1 and CDR2: MNHNS and SASEGT. V gave up 2 bases and J gave up 8 bases; unmatched junction bases: 10. The CDR3 sequence is 17 residues long. CDR3 sequence: CASSEFQGQGAREPQHF. CDR3 sequence (DNA): TGTGCCAGCAGTGAATTCCAGGGACAGGGGGCTAGGGAGCCCCAGCATTTT.

J is TRBJ2-6 and V is TRBV3-1; D ambiguous. Germline V lookup: CDR1 LGHDT, CDR2 YNNKEL (reference sequence). The CDR3 has 15 amino acids. The V end lost 1 base, the J end lost 1 base, and 5 bases lay between the germline ends. CDR3 in amino acids: CASSQVVSGANVLTF. CDR3 coding DNA: TGTGCCAGCAGCCAAGTAGTTTCTGGGGCCAACGTCCTGACTTTC.

This clonotype was seen a handful of times. The chain recombines TRBV27 with TRBJ2-7, with 11 nucleotides matching TRBD2. Germline values: CDR1 MNHEY, CDR2 SMNVEV (reference sequence). V lost 5 bases and J lost 4; bases outside the gene matches: 1. The length of the CDR3 is 13 residues. The CDR3: CASSGTSGYEQYF. CDR3 in DNA: TGTGCCAGCAGTGGGACTAGCGGATACGAGCAGTACTTC.